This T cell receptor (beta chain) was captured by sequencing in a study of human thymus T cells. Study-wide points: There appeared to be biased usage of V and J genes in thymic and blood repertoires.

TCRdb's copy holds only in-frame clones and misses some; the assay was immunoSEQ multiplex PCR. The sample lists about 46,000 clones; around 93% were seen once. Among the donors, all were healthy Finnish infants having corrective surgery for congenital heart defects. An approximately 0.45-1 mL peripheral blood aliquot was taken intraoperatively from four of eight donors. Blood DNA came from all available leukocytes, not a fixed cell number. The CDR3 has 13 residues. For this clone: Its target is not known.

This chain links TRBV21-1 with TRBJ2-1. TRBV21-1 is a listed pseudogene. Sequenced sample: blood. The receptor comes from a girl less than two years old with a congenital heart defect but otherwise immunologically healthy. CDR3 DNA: TGTGCCAGCAGCAACGACTCCTACAATGAGCAGTTCTTC. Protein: CASSNDSYNEQFF.